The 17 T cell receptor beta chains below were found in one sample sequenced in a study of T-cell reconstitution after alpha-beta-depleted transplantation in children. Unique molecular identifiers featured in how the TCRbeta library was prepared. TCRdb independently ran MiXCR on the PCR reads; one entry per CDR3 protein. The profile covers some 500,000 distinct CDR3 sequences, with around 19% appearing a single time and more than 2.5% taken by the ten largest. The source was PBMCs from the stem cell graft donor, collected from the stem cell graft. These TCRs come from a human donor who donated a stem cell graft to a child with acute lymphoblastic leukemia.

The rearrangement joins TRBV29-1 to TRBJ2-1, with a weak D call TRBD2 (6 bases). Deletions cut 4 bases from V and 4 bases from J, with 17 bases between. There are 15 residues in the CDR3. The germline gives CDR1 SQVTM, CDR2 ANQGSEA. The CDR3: CSVVSTGVLYNEQFF. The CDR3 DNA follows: TGCAGCGTTGTGTCTACGGGAGTCCTTTACAATGAGCAGTTCTTC.

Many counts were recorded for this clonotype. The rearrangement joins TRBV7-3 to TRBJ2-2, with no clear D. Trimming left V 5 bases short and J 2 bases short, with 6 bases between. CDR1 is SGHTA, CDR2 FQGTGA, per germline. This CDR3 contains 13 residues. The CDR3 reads CASSKSNTGELFF. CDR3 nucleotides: TGTGCCAGCAGCAAAAGTAACACCGGGGAGCTGTTTTTT.

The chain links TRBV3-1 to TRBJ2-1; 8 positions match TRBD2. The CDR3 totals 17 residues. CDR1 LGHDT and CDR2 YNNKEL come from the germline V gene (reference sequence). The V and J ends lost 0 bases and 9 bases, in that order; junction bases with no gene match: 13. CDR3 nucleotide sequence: TGTGCCAGCAGCCAAGATCCAGCGGGAGTTTCTGTTAGTGAGCAGTTCTTC. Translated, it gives CASSQDPAGVSVSEQFF.

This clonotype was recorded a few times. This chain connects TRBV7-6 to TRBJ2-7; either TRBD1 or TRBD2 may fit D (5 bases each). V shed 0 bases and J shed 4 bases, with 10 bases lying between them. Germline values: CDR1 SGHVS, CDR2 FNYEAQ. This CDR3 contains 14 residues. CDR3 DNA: TGTGCCAGCAGCTTAGCGGGGGTCGAGTACGAGCAGTACTTC. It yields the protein CASSLAGVEYEQYF.

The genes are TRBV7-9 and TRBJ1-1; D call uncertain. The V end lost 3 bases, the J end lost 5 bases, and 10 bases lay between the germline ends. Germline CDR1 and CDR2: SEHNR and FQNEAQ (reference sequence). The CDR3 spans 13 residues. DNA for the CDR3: TGTGCCAGCAGCTTCGTTCTGGCGACTGAAGCTTTCTTT. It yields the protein CASSFVLATEAFF.

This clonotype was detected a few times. The CDR3 nucleotides are TGCAGCCTTAGCACAGATACGCAGTATTTT. Protein product: CSLSTDTQYF. The chain links TRBV29-1 to TRBJ2-3, with D hard to call. Germline V gene sequence: CDR1 SQVTM, CDR2 ANQGSEA. Deletions cut 8 bases from V and 0 bases from J, with 3 bases between. This CDR3 contains 10 residues.

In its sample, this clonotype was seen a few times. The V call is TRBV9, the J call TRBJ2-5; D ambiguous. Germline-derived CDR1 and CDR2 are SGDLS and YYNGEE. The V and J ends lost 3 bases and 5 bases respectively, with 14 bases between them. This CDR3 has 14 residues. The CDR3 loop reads CASSAGFSSETQYF. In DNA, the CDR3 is TGTGCCAGCAGCGCCGGCTTTTCGTCGGAGACCCAGTACTTC.

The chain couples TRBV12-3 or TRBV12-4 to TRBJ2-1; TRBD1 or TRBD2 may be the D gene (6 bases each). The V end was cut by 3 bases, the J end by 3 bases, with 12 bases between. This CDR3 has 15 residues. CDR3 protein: CASSFEGGIYNEQFF. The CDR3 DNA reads TGTGCCAGCAGTTTTGAAGGGGGGATCTACAATGAGCAGTTCTTC.

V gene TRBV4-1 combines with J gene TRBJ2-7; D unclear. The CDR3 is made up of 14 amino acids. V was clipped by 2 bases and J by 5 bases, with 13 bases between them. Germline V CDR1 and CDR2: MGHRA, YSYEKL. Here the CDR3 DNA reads TGCGCCAGCAGCCAAATCAGGTCAAGCGACGAGCAGTACTTC. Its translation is CASSQIRSSDEQYF.

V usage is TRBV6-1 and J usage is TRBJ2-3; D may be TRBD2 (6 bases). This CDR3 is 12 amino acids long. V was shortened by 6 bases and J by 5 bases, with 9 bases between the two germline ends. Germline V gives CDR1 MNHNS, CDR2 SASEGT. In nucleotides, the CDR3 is TGTGCCAGCAGACCCGGGAGAGATACGCAGTATTTT. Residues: CASRPGRDTQYF.

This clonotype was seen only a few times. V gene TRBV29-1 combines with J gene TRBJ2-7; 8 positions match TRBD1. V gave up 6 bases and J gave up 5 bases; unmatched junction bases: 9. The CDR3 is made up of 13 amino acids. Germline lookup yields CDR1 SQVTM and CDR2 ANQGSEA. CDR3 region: CSVLGQGAHEQYF. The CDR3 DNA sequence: TGCAGCGTGTTGGGGCAGGGGGCACACGAGCAGTACTTC.

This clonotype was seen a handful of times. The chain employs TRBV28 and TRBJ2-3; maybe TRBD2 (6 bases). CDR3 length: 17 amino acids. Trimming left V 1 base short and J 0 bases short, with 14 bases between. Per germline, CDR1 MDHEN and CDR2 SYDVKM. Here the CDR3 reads CASSLFRDLTSTDTQYF. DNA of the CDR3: TGTGCCAGCAGTTTATTCCGGGACTTAACTAGCACAGATACGCAGTATTTT. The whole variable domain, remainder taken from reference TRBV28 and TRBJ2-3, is DVKVTQSSRYLVKRTGEKVFLECVQDMDHENMFWYRQDPGLGLRLIYFSYDVKMKEKGDIPEGYSVSREKKERFSLILESASTNQTSMYLCASSLFRDLTSTDTQYFGPGTRLTVL.

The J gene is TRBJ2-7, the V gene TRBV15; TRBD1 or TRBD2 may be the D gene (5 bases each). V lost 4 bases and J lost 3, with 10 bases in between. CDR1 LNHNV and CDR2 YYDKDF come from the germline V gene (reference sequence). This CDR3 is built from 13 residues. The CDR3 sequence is CATSNRDDYEQYF. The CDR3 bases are TGTGCCACCAGCAACCGGGACGACTACGAGCAGTACTTC.

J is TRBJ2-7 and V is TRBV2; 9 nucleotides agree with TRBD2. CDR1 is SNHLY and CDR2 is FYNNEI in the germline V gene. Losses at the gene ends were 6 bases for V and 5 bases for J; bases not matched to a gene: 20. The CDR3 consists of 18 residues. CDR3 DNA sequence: TGTGCCAGCAGCAGGGGAGCGGGAGGTCTTGTTGGGGTAGACGAGCAGTACTTC. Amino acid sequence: CASSRGAGGLVGVDEQYF. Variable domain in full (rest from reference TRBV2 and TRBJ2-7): EPEVTQTPSHQVTQMGQEVILRCVPISNHLYFYWYRQILGQKVEFLVSFYNNEISEKSEIFDDQFSVERPDGSNFTLKIRSTKLEDSAMYFCASSRGAGGLVGVDEQYFGPGTRLTVT.

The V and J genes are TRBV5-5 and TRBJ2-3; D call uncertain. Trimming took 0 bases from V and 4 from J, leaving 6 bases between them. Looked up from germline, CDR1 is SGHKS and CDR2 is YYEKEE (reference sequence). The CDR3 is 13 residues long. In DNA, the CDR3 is TGTGCCAGCAGCTTGGGACGTGCAGATACGCAGTATTTT. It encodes CASSLGRADTQYF. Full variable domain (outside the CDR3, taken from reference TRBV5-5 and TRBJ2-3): DAGVTQSPTHLIKTRGQQVTLRCSPISGHKSVSWYQQVLGQGPQFIFQYYEKEERGRGNFPDRFSARQFPNYSSELNVNALLLGDSALYLCASSLGRADTQYFGPGTRLTVL.

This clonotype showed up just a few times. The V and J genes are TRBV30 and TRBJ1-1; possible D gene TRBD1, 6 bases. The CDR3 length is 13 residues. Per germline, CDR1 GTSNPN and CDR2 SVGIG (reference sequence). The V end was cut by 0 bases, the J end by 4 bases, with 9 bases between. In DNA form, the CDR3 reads TGTGCCTGGAGTGTACAGGGTTCCACTGAAGCTTTCTTT. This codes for CAWSVQGSTEAFF.

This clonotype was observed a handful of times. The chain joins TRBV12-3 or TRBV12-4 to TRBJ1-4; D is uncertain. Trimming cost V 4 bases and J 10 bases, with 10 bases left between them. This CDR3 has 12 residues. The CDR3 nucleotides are TGTGCCAGCAGTTACCCCGCAGGAAAACTGTTTTTT. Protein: CASSYPAGKLFF.